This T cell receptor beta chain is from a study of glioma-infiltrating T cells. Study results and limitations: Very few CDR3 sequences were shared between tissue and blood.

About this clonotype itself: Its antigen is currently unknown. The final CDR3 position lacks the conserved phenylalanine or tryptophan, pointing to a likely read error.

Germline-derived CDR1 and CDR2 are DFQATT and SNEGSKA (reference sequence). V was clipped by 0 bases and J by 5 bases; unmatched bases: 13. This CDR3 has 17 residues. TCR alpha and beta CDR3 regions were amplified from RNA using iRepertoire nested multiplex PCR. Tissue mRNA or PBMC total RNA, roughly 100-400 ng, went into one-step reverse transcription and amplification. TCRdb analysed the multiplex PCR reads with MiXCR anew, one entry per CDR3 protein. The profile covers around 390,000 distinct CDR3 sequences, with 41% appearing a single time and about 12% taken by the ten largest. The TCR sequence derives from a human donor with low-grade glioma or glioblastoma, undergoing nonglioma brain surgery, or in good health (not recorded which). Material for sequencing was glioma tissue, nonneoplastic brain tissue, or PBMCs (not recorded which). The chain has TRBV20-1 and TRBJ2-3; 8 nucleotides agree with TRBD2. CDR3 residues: CSARDLRSSGRGDTQYL. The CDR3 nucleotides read TGCAGTGCTAGAGATCTTCGGTCTAGCGGGCGTGGAGATACGCAGTATCTT.